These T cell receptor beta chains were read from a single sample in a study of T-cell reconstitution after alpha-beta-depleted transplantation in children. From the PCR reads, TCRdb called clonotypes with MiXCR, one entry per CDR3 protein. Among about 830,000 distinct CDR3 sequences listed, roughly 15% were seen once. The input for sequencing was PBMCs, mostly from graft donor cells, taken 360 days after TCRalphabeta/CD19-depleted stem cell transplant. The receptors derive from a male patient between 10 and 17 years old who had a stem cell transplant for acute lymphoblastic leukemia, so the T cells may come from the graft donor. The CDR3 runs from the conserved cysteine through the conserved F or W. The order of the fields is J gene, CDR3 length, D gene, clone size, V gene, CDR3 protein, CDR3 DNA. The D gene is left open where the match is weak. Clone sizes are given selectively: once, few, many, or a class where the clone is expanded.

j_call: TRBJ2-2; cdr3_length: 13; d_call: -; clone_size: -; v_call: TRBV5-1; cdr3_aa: CASSLQVMGELFF; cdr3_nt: TGCGCCAGCAGTCTGCAGGTTATGGGGGAGCTGTTTTTT
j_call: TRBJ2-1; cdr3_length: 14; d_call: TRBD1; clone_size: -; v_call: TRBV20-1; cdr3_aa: CSASFMDRGMEQFF; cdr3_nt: TGCAGTGCTAGCTTCATGGACAGGGGAATGGAGCAGTTCTTC
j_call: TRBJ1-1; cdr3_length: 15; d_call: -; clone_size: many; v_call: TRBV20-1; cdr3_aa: CSARDMGAAGTEAFF; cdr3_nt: TGCAGTGCTAGAGACATGGGCGCCGCAGGCACTGAAGCTTTCTTT
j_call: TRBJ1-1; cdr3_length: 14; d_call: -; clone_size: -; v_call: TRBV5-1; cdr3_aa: CASSLLTLGTEAFF; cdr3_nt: TGCGCCAGCAGCTTGCTGACACTGGGTACTGAAGCTTTCTTT
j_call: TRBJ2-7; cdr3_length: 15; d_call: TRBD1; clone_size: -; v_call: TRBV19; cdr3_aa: CASSTGQGAQYEQYF; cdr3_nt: TGTGCCAGTAGTACCGGACAGGGGGCGCAGTACGAGCAGTACTTC
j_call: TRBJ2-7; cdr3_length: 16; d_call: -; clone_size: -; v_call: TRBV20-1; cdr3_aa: CSASSRDLVRSYEQYF; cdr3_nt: TGCAGTGCTAGTTCCCGGGACTTGGTTCGTTCCTACGAGCAGTACTTC
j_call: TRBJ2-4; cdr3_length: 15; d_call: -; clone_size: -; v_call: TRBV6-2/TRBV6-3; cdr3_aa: CASSPGQLAKNIQYF; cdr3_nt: TGTGCCAGCAGCCCCGGACAGCTAGCCAAAAACATTCAGTACTTC
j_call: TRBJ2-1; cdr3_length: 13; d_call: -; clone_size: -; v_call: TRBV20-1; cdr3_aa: CSARDQGTYERPF; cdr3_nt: TGCAGTGCTAGAGATCAGGGGACCTACGAGAGACCCTTC
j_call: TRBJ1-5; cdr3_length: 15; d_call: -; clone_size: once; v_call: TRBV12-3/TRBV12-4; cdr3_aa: CASSPGRGINQPQHF; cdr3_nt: TGTGCCAGCTCCCCCGGGCGGGGCATCAATCAGCCCCAGCATTTT
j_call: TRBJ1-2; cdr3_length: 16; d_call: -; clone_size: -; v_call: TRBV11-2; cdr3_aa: CASSSHRHGSGSSYTF; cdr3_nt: TGTGCCAGCAGCTCTCACAGGCATGGGTCGGGTAGCAGCTACACCTTC
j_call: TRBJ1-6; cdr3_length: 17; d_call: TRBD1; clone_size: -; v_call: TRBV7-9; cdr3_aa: CASSLSPGQSYNSPLHF; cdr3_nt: TGTGCCAGCAGCTTATCACCGGGACAGTCCTATAATTCACCCCTCCACTTT
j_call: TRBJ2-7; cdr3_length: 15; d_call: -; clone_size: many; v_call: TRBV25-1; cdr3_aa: CASSVRQVNSYEQYF; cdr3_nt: TGTGCCAGCAGTGTCCGGCAGGTCAACTCCTACGAGCAGTACTTC
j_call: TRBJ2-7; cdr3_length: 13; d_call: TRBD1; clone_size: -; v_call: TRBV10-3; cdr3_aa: CAIRRTGSHEQYF; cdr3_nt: TGTGCCATCAGGAGGACAGGGAGCCACGAGCAGTACTTC
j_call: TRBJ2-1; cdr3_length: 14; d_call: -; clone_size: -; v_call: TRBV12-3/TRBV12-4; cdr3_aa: CASSLSQGAHEQFF; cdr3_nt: TGTGCCAGCAGTTTATCACAGGGTGCCCATGAGCAGTTCTTC
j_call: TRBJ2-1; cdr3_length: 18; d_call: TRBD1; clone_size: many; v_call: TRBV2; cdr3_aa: CASSEGWTGVQSYNEQFF; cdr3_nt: TGTGCCAGCAGTGAAGGATGGACAGGGGTACAGTCCTACAATGAGCAGTTCTTC
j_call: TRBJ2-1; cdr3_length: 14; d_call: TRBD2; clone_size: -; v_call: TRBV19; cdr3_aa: CASSITSGRTEQFF; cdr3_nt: TGTGCCAGTAGTATCACTAGCGGGAGGACCGAGCAGTTCTTC
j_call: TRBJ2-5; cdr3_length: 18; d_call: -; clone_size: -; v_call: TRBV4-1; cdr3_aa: CASSQESPPLASKETQYF; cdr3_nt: TGCGCCAGCAGCCAAGAATCCCCACCGCTAGCATCTAAAGAGACCCAGTACTTC
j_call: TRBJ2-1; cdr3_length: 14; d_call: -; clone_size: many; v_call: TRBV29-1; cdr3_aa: CSSGGDLYYNEQFF; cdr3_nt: TGCAGCTCAGGGGGGGACCTCTACTACAATGAGCAGTTCTTC
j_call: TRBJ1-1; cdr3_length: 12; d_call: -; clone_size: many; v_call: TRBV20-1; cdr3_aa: CSFCRQGTEAFF; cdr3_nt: TGCAGTTTCTGCCGGCAGGGCACTGAAGCTTTCTTT
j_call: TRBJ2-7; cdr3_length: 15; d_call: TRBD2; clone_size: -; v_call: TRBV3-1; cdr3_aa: CASSQQKGGAYEQYF; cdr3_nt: TGTGCCAGCAGCCAACAAAAGGGAGGGGCCTACGAGCAGTACTTC
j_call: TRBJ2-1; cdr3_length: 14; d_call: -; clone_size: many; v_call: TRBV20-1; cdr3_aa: CSLRPRSTYNEQFF; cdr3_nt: TGCAGCCTCAGACCGAGGTCAACTTACAATGAGCAGTTCTTC
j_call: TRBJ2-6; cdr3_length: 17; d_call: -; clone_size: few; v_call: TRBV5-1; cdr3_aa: CASSLTSTGAGANVLTF; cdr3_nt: TGCGCCAGCAGCTTGACATCCACGGGGGCTGGGGCCAACGTCCTGACTTTC
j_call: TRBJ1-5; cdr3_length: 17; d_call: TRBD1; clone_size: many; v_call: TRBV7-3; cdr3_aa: CASSPDRDPDSNQPQHF; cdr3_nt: TGTGCCAGCAGCCCCGACAGGGACCCAGATAGCAATCAGCCCCAGCATTTT
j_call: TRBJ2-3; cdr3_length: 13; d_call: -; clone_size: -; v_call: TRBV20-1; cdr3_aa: CSAMGEGTDTQYF; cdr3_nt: TGCAGTGCTATGGGGGAGGGCACAGATACGCAGTATTTT
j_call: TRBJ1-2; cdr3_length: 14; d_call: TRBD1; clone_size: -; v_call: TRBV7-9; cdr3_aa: CASSHLDRAEGYTF; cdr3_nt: TGTGCCAGCAGTCACCTAGACAGGGCGGAAGGCTACACCTTC
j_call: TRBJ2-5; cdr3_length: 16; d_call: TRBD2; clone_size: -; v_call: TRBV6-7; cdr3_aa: CASSNQTSGSGETQYF; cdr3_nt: TGTGCCAGCAGTAATCAGACTAGCGGGAGTGGAGAGACCCAGTACTTC